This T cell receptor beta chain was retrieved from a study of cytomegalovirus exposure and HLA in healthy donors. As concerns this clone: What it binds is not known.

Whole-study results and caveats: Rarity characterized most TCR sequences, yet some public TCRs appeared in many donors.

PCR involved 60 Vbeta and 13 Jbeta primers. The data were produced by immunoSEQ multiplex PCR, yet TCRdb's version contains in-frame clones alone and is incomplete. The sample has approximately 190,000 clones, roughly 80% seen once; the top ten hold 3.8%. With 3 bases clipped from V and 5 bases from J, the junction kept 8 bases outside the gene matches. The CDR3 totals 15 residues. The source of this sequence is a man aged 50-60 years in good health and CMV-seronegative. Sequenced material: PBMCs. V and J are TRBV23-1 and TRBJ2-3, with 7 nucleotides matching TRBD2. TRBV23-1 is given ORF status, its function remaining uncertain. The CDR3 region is CASSHGRREGDTQYF. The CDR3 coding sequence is TGCGCCAGCAGTCATGGGAGGAGGGAGGGAGATACGCAGTATTTT.